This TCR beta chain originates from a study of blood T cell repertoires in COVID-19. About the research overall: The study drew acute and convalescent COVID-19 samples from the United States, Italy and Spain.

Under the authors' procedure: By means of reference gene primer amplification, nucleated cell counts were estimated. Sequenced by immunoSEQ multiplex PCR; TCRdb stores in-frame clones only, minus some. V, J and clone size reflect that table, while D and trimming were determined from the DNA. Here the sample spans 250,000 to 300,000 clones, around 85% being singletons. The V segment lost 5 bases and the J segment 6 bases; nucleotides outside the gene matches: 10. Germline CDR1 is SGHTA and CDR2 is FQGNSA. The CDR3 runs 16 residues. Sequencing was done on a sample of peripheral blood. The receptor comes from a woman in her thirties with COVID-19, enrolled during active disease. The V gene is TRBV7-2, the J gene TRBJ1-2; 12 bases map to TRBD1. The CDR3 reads CASSPYTGTGGNGYTF. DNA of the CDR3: TGTGCCAGCAGCCCGTATACCGGGACAGGGGGCAATGGCTACACCTTC.